Listed here are 5 T cell receptor beta chains from one sample, sequenced in a study of shared clonotypes between healthy human individuals. Clones were read by immunoSEQ multiplex PCR, and TCRdb kept only the in-frame ones, dropping some. The table has around 600,000 clones, about 95% seen once. CD45RO-negative, CCR7-positively selected cells formed the naive CD8 fraction, excluding terminally differentiated effector memory CD45RA+ cells. The sample comprised naive CD8+ T cells sorted from blood. All receptors come from a woman aged 30 to 39 in good health.

V and J are TRBV18 and TRBJ2-7, with 12 bases fitting TRBD2. Germline lookup yields CDR1 KGHSH and CDR2 LQKENI. This CDR3 has 16 residues. V gave up 2 bases and J gave up 3 bases; unmatched junction bases: 5. This CDR3 is CASSPGLAGYIYEQYF. The CDR3 DNA reads TGTGCCAGCTCACCAGGACTAGCGGGATACATCTACGAGCAGTACTTC.

CDR3 sequence (DNA): TGTGCCAGTAGTATTGGCGACAGGGCTGGCTACACCTTC. Translating it yields CASSIGDRAGYTF. V gene TRBV19 combines with J gene TRBJ1-2; TRBD1 matches at 7 bases. The CDR3 is 13 residues long. Germline CDR1 LNHDA, CDR2 SQIVND (reference sequence). The junction had 5 bases not matched to a gene; V was cut back by 3 bases and J by 7 bases.

The chain couples TRBV6-6 to TRBJ1-5; no definite D call. The CDR3 is 13 amino acids. Germline V CDR1 and CDR2: MNHNY, SVGAGI (reference sequence). V lost 6 bases, J lost 0 bases, and 6 bases lay in between. The CDR3 DNA is TGTGCCAGCAGGTCAAATAGCAATCAGCCCCAGCATTTT. It encodes CASRSNSNQPQHF.

The chain employs TRBV5-1 and TRBJ2-7; 11 bases line up with TRBD1. Germline V gene sequence: CDR1 SGHRS, CDR2 YFSETQ. J lost 5 bases, V lost 0 bases, and 1 base had no gene match. The CDR3 contains 14 residues. Written as DNA, the CDR3 is TGCGCCAGCAGCTTGGCGGGACAGGGGGACGAGCAGTACTTC. Protein sequence: CASSLAGQGDEQYF.

This chain connects TRBV10-2 to TRBJ2-7; 10 bases align to TRBD2. The CDR3 spans 14 residues. Looked up from germline, CDR1 is WSHSY and CDR2 is SAAADI. V lost 2 bases and J lost 3; bases outside the gene matches: 1. CDR3 region: CASSERTSGYEQYF. DNA for the CDR3: TGCGCCAGCAGTGAGAGGACTAGCGGCTACGAGCAGTACTTC.